This T cell receptor beta chain is drawn from a study of Ad26.COV2.S vaccination and SARS-CoV-2 variants. Study overall: Ad26.COV2.S was injected intramuscularly once or twice, 56 days apart.

The table came from immunoSEQ multiplex PCR; TCRdb's copy has only in-frame clones and leaves some out. In the table there are fewer than 600,000 clones, 80% to 90% of which are singletons. As to treatment: roughly 18 received Ad26.COV2.S at low or high dose, single or two shots; 5 received placebo; per-sample allocation not given. Material that was analyzed had been drawn on day 63 after the first vaccine or placebo injection. The study, taken as a whole, reports: It was vaccine recipients, not placebo recipients, who had the higher spike-specific TCR breadth.

As concerns this clone: Its specificity is unknown.

The V end was cut by 12 bases, the J end by 6 bases, with 16 bases between. The CDR3 has 13 residues. The germline V gene has CDR1 KGHDR and CDR2 SFDVKD. The chain recombines TRBV24-1 with TRBJ2-2; perhaps D is TRBD1 or TRBD2 (5 bases each). The sequence was obtained from a person between 18 and 60 years old who received the Ad26.COV2.S COVID-19 vaccine or a placebo. This material consisted of peripheral blood, taken in a trial of Ad26.COV2.S vaccine versus placebo. The CDR3 is CAARTGTAGELFF. In nucleotides, the CDR3 is TGTGCCGCCCGGACGGGGACGGCCGGGGAGCTGTTTTTT.